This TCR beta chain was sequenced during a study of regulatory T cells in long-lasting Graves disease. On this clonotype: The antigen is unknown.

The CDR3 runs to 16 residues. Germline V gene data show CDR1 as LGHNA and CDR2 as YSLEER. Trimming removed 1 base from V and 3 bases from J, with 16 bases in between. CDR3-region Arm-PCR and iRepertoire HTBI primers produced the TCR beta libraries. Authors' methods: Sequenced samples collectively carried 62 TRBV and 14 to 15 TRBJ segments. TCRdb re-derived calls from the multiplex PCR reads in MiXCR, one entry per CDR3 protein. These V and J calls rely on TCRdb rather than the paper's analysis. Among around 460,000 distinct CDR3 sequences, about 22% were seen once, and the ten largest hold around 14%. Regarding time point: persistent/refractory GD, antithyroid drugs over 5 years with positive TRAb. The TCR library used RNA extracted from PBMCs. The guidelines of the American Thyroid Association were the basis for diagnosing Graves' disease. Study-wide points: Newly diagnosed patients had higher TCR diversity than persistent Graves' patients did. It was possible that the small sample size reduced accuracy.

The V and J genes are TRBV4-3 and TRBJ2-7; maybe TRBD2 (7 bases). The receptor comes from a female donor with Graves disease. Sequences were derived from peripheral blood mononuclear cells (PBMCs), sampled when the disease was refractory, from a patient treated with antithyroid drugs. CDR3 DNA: TGCGCCAGCAGCCAAGTTCGCGGGGGCAACTACTACGAGCAGTACTTC. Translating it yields CASSQVRGGNYYEQYF.